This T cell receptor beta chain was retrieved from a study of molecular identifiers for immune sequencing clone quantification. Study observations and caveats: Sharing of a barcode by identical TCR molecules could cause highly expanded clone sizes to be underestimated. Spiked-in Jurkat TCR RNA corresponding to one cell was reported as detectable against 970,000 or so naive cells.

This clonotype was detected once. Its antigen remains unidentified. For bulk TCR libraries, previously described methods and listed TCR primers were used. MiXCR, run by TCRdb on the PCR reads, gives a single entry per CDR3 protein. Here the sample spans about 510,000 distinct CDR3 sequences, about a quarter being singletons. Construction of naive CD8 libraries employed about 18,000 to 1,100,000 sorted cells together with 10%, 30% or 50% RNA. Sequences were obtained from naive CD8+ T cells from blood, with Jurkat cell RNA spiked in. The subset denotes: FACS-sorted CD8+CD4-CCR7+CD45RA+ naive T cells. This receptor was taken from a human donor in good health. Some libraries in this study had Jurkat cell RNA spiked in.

CDR3 in DNA: TGTGCCAGCAAACTAGCGAGCTCCTACGAGCAGTACGTC. Translated: CASKLASSYEQYV. The chain employs TRBV2 and TRBJ2-7, with 7 positions matching TRBD2. The germline gives CDR1 SNHLY, CDR2 FYNNEI. CDR3 length: 13 residues. The V and J ends lost 7 bases and 0 bases, in that order; junction bases with no gene match: 3.